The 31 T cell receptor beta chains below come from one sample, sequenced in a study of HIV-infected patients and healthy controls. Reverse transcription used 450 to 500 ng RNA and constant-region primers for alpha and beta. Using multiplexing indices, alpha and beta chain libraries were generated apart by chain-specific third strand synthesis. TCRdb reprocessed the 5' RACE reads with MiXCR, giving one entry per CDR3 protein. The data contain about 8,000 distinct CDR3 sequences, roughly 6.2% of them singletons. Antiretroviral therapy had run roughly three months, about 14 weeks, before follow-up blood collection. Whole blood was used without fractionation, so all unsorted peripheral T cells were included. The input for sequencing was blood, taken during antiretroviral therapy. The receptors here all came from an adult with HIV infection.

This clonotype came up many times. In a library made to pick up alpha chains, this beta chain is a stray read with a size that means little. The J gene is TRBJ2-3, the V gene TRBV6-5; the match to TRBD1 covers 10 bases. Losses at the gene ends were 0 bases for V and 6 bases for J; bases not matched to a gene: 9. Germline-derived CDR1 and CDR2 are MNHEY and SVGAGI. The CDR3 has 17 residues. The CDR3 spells CASSYSLPGQGGDTQYF. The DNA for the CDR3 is TGTGCCAGCAGTTACTCCCTACCCGGACAGGGGGGGGATACGCAGTATTTT.

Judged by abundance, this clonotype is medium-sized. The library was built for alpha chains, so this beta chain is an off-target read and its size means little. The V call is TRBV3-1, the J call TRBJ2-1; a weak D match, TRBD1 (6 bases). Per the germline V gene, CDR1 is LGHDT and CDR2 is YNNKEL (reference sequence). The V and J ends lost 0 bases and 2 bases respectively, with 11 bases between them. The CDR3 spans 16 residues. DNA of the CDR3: TGTGCCAGCAGCCAAGATCAGGGGACACCCTACAATGAGCAGTTCTTC. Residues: CASSQDQGTPYNEQFF.

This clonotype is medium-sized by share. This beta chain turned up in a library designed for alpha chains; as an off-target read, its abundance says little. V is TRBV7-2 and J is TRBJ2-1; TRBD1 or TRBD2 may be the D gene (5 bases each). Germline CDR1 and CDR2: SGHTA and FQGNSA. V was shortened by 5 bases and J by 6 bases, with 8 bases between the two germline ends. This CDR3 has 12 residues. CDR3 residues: CASSRGSNEQFF. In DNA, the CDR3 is TGTGCCAGCAGCCGGGGCAGCAATGAGCAGTTCTTC. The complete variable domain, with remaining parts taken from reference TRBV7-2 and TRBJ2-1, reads GAGVSQSPSNKVTEKGKDVELRCDPISGHTALYWYRQSLGQGLEFLIYFQGNSAPDKSGLPSDRFSAERTGGSVSTLTIQRTQQEDSAVYLCASSRGSNEQFFGPGTRLTVL.

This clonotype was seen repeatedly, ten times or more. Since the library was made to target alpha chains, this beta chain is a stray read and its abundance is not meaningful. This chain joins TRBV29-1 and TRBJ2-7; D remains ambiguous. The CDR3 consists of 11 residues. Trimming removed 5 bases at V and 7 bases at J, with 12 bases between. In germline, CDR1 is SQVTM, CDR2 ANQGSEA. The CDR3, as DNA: TGCAGCGTTAGGGATTTAGGGGAGCAGTACTTC. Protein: CSVRDLGEQYF.

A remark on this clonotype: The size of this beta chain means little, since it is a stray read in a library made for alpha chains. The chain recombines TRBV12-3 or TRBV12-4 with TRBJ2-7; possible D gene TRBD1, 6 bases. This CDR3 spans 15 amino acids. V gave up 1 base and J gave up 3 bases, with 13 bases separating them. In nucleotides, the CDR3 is TGTGCCAGCAGTTTAGTAGGACAGCGGAGCTACGAGCAGTACTTC. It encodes CASSLVGQRSYEQYF.

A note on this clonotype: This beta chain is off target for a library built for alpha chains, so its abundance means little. The CDR3 sequence: CSVEGEEIYEQYF. The CDR3 DNA sequence: TGCAGCGTTGAAGGAGAGGAGATCTACGAGCAGTACTTC. The chain joins TRBV29-1 to TRBJ2-7; no firm D call. V gave up 1 base and J gave up 3 bases, with 10 bases separating them. This CDR3 spans 13 amino acids. The germline V gene has CDR1 SQVTM and CDR2 ANQGSEA.

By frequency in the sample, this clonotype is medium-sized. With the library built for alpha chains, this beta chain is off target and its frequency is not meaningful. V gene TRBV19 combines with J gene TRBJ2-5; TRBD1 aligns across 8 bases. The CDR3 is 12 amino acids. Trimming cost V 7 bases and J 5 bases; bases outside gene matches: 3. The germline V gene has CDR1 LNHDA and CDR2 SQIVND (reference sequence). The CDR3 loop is CASTGGGETQYF. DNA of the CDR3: TGTGCCAGTACAGGGGGCGGCGAGACCCAGTACTTC.

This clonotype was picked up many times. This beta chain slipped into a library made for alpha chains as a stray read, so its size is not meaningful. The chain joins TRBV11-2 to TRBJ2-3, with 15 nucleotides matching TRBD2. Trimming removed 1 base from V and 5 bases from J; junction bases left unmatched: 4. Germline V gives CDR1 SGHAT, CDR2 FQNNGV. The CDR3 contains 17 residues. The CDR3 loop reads CASSLGGLAGGEDTQYF. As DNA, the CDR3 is TGTGCCAGCAGCTTAGGGGGACTAGCGGGGGGTGAAGATACGCAGTATTTT.

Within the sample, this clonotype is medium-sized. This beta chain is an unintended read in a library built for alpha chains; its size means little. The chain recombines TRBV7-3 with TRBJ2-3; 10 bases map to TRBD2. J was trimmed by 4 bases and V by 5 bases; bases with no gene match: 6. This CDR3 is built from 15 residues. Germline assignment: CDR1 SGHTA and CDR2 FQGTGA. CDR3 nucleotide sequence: TGTGCCAGCAGCGCGGACAGCGGGGGGGCAGATACGCAGTATTTT. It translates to CASSADSGGADTQYF.

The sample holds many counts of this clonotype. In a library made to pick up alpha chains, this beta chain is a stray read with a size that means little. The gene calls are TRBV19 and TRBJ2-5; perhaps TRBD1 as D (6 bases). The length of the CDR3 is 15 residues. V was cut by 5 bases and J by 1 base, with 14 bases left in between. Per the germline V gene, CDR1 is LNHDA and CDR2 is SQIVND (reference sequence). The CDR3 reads CASSPGTRAQETQYF. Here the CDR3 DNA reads TGTGCCAGTAGTCCTGGGACAAGGGCCCAAGAGACCCAGTACTTC.

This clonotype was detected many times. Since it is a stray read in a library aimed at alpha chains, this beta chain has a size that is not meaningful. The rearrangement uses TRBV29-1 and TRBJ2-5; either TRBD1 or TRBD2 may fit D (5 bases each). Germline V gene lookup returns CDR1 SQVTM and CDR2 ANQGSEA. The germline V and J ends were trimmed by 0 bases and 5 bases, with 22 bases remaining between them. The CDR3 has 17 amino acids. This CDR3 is CSVEDLVFRAEGETQYF. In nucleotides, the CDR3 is TGCAGCGTTGAAGATCTTGTTTTTCGGGCCGAGGGGGAGACCCAGTACTTC.

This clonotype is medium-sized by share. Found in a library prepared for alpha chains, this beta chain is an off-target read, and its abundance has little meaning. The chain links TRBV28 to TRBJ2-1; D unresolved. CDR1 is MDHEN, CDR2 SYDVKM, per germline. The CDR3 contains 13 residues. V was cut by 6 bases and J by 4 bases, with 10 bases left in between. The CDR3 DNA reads TGTGCCAGCAGCGAGCTACCGTACAATGAGCAGTTCTTC. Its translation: CASSELPYNEQFF.

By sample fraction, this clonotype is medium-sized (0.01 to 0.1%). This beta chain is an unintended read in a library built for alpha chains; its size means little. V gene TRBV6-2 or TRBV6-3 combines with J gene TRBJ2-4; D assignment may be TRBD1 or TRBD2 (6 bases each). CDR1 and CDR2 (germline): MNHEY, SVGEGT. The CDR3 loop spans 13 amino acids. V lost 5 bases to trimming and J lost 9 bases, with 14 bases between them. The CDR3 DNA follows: TGTGCCAGCAGTGCAGGGGAGGTGACCATTCAGTACTTC. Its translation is CASSAGEVTIQYF.

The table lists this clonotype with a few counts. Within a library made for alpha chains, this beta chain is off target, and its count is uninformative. The chain's CDR3 is CSVAPTLNTEAFF. As DNA, the CDR3 is TGCAGCGTGGCCCCGACATTGAACACTGAAGCTTTCTTT. The V and J genes are TRBV29-1 and TRBJ1-1; D ambiguous. V was pared by 6 bases and J by 0 bases, with 11 bases between. The CDR3 is 13 amino acids. The germline CDR1 and CDR2 sequences are SQVTM and ANQGSEA.

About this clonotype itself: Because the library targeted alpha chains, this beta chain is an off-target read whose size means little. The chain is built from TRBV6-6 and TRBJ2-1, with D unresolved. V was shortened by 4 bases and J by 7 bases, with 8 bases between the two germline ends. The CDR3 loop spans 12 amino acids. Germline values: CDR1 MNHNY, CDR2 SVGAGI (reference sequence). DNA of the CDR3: TGTGCCAGCAGTTCGTCTAGAAATGAGCAGTTCTTC. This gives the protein CASSSSRNEQFF.

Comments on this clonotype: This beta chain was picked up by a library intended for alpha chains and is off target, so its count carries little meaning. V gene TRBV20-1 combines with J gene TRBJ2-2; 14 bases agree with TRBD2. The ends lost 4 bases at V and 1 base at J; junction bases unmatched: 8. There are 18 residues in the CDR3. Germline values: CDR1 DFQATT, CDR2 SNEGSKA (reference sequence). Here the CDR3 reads CSAIPRLAGGRNTGELFF. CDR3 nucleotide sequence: TGCAGTGCTATCCCTAGACTAGCGGGAGGGCGGAACACCGGGGAGCTGTTTTTT.

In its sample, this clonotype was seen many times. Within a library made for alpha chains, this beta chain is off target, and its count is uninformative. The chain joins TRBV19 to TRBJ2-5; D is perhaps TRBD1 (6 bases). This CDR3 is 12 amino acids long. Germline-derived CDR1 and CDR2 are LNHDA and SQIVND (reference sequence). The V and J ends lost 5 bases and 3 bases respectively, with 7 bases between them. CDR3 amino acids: CASSQGKETQYF. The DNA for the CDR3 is TGTGCCAGTAGTCAGGGGAAAGAGACCCAGTACTTC.

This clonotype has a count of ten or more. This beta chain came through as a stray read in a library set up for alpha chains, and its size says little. This CDR3 reads CASSLWLSSYNEQFF. In DNA form, the CDR3 reads TGTGCCAGCAGCTTATGGTTAAGCTCCTACAATGAGCAGTTCTTC. The chain uses TRBV7-3 and TRBJ2-1; D unresolved. Trimming removed 2 bases at V and 0 bases at J, with 8 bases between. CDR1 and CDR2 (germline): SGHTA, FQGTGA. There are 15 residues in the CDR3.

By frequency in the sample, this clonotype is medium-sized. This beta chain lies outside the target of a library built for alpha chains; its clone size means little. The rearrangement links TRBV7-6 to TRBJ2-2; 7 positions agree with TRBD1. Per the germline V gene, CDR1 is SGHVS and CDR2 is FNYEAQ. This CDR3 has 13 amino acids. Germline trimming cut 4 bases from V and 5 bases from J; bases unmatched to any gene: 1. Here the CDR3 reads CASSSGQTGELFF. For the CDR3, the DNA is TGTGCCAGCAGCTCGGGACAGACCGGGGAGCTGTTTTTT.

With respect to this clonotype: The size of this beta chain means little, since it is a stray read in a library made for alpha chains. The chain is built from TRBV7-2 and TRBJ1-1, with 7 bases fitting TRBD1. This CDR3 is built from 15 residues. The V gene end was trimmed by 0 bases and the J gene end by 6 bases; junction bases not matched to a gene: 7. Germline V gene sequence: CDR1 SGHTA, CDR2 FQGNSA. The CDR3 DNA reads TGTGCCAGCAGCTTAGCCCTAGGACAGGACCCTGAAGCTTTCTTT. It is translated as CASSLALGQDPEAFF.

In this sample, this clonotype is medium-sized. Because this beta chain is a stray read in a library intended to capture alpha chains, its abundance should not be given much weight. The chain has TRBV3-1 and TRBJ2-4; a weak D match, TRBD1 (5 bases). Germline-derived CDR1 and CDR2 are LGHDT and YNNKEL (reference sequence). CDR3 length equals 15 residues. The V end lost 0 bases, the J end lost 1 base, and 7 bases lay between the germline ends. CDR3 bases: TGTGCCAGCAGCCAAGACAGGGTCGCCAAAAACATTCAGTACTTC. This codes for CASSQDRVAKNIQYF.

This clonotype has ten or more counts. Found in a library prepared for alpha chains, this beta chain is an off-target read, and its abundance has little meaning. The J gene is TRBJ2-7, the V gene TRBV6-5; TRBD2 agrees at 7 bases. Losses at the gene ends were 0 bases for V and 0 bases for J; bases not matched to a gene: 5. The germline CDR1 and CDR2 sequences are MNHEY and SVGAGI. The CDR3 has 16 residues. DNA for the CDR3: TGTGCCAGCAGTTACTCCGCGGGGGTTCACTCCTACGAGCAGTACTTC. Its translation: CASSYSAGVHSYEQYF.

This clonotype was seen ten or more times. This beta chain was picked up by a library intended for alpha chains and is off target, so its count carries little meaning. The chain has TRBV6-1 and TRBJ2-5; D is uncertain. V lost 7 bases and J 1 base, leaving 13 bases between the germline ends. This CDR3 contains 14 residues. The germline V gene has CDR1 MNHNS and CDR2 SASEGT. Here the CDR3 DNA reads TGTGCCAGCAAGCTTTGGCCGATCCAAGAGACCCAGTACTTC. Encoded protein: CASKLWPIQETQYF.

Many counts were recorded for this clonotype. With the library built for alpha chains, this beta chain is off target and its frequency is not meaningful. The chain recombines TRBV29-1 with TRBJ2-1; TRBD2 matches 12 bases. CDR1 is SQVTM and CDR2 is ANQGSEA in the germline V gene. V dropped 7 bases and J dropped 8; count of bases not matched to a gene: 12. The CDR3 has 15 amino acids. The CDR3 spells CSAFSLAGGPYEQFF. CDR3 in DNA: TGCAGCGCCTTCTCACTAGCGGGAGGTCCCTATGAGCAGTTCTTC.

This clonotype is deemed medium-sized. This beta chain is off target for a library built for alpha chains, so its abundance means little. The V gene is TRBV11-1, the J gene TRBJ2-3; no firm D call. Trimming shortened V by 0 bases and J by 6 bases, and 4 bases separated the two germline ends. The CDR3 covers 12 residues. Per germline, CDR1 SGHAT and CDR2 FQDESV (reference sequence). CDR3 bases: TGTGCCAGCAGCTTAGCATCCGATACGCAGTATTTT. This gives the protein CASSLASDTQYF.

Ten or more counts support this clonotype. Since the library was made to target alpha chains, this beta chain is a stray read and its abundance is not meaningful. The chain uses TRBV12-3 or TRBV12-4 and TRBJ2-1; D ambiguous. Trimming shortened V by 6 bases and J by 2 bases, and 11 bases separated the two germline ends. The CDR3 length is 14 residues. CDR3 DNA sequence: TGTGCCAGCAGCAAGACTGGCCCCTACAATGAGCAGTTCTTC. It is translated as CASSKTGPYNEQFF.

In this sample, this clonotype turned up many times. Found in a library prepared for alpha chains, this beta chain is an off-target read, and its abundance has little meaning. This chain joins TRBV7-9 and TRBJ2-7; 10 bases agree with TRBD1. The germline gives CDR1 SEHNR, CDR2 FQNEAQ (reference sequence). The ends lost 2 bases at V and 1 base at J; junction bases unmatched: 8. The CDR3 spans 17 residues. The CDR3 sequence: CASSLNLGTGVSYEQYF. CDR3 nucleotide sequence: TGTGCCAGCAGCTTAAATCTCGGGACAGGGGTTTCCTACGAGCAGTACTTC.

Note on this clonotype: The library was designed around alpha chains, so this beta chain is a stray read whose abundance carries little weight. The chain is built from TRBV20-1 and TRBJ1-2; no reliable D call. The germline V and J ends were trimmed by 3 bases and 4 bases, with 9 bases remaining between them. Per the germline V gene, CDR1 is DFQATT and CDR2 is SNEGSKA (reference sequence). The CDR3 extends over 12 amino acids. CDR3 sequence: CSASRRTYGYTF. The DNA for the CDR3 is TGCAGTGCTAGTAGGCGGACCTATGGCTACACCTTC.

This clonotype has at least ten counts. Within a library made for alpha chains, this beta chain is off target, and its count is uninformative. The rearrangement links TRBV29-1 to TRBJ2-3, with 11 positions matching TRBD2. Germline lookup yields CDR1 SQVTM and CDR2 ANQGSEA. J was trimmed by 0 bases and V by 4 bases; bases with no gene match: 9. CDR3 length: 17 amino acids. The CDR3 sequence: CSVVRSASGGSTDTQYF. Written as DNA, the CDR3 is TGCAGCGTTGTACGGTCCGCTAGCGGGGGGAGCACAGATACGCAGTATTTT.

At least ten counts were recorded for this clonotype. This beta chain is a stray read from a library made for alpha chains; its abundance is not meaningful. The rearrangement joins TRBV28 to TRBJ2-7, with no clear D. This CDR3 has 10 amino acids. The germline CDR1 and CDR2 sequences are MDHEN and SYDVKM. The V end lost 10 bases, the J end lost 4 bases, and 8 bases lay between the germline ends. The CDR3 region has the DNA TGTGCCACCTCCGGGTACGAGCAGTACTTC. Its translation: CATSGYEQYF.

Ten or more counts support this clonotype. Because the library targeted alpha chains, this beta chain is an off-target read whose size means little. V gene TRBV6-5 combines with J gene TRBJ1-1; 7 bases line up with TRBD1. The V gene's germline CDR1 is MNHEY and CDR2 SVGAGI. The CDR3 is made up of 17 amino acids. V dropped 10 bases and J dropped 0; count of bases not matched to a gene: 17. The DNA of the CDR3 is TGTGCCACCGATAAGGGGGCGGGTGGTTCCCTGAACACTGAAGCTTTCTTT. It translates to CATDKGAGGSLNTEAFF.